Each of the 24 T cell receptor beta chains below was sequenced from the same sample in a study of blood T cell repertoires in COVID-19. Repertoires were generated with immunoSEQ multiplex PCR, while TCRdb's copy carries only in-frame clones and drops some. The sample holds about 59,000 clones; 75% to 95% are singletons and the top ten take approximately 15%. The specimen sequenced was peripheral blood. These receptors were taken from a man of 80 years or more with acute or convalescent COVID-19.

Notes on this clone: The same CDR3 arises from other DNA sequences in this sample as well. V is TRBV5-1 and J is TRBJ2-3, with D possibly being TRBD2 (7 bases). CDR1 and CDR2 from the germline V gene are SGHRS and YFSETQ. CDR3 length equals 16 residues. Trimming removed 0 bases at V and 1 base at J, with 12 bases between. In DNA, the CDR3 is TGCGCCAGCAGCTTGGTGGGGGGGCAGGGCACAGATACGCAGTATTTT. Its protein is CASSLVGGQGTDTQYF.

The genes are TRBV5-1 and TRBJ2-3; tentatively, D is TRBD2 (5 bases). V was trimmed by 4 bases and J by 2 bases, leaving 17 bases between them. This CDR3 contains 16 residues. Germline V gene data show CDR1 as SGHRS and CDR2 as YFSETQ. The CDR3 sequence: CASSPRGRANTDTQYF. The CDR3 region has the DNA TGCGCCAGCAGCCCCCGGGGAAGGGCCAACACAGATACGCAGTATTTT.

The CDR3 loop reads CASSPTRTGGSYNSPLHF. The CDR3 bases are TGTGCCAGCAGTCCCACCCGGACAGGGGGCTCCTATAATTCACCCCTCCACTTT. The genes are TRBV6-6 and TRBJ1-6; 10 bases fit TRBD1. Germline lookup yields CDR1 MNHNY and CDR2 SVGAGI (reference sequence). This CDR3 is built from 18 residues. The trim removed 5 bases at V and 0 bases at J, leaving 7 bases unmatched.

The CDR3: CASSPIIRGGAEQYF. The CDR3 nucleotides read TGTGCCAGCAGCCCAATAATAAGGGGGGGCGCCGAGCAGTACTTC. The chain links TRBV7-2 to TRBJ2-7, with D possibly matching TRBD2 (7 bases). Trimming removed 5 bases from V and 6 bases from J, with 20 bases in between. The CDR3 totals 15 residues. CDR1 and CDR2 (germline): SGHTA, FQGNSA.

The chain employs TRBV5-6 and TRBJ2-4; 10 bases match TRBD2. Germline V gene sequence: CDR1 SGHDT, CDR2 YYEEEE. This CDR3 has 15 amino acids. The J segment lost 4 bases and the V segment lost 4 bases, leaving 5 bases of the junction unmatched. CDR3 amino acids: CASSLLAGDKNIQYF. The CDR3 coding sequence is TGTGCCAGCAGCCTGCTAGCGGGGGATAAAAACATTCAGTACTTC.

The chain joins TRBV11-3 to TRBJ2-6, with 10 bases aligning to TRBD1. Trimming removed 5 bases from V and 2 bases from J; junction bases left unmatched: 6. The CDR3 runs to 17 residues. Germline V gives CDR1 SGHNT, CDR2 YENEEA. The CDR3: CASSVTGTGAGANVLTF. The DNA for the CDR3 is TGTGCCAGCAGCGTAACCGGGACAGGGGCTGGGGCCAACGTCCTGACTTTC.

The chain couples TRBV6-5 to TRBJ2-5, with D perhaps matching TRBD2 (5 bases). CDR1 MNHEY and CDR2 SVGAGI come from the germline V gene. V was clipped by 6 bases and J by 5 bases, with 13 bases between them. CDR3 length: 13 residues. CDR3 amino acids: CASRAEGTETQYF. In DNA form, the CDR3 reads TGTGCCAGCAGAGCCGAGGGTACCGAGACCCAGTACTTC.

This clone was seen a few times. The CDR3 loop is CASSLGQKNTIYF. CDR3 in DNA: TGTGCCAGCAGTCTCGGACAGAAAAACACCATATATTTT. V usage is TRBV28 and J usage is TRBJ1-3; D is perhaps TRBD1 (6 bases). The V end was cut by 5 bases, the J end by 6 bases, with 11 bases between. This CDR3 comprises 13 residues. Germline V gene sequence: CDR1 MDHEN, CDR2 SYDVKM.

V is TRBV5-1 and J is TRBJ2-3, with a tentative D call TRBD2 (7 bases). Between the trimmed V and J ends, which lost 4 bases and 4 bases, there was a span of 13 bases. This CDR3 is built from 14 residues. Germline V gene lookup returns CDR1 SGHRS and CDR2 YFSETQ. In nucleotides, the CDR3 is TGCGCCAGCAGCGTCGGGGGGCAGGCAGATACGCAGTATTTT. Its protein is CASSVGGQADTQYF. Full variable domain (rest looked up from reference TRBV5-1 and TRBJ2-3): KAGVTQTPRYLIKTRGQQVTLSCSPISGHRSVSWYQQTPGQGLQFLFEYFSETQRNKGNFPGRFSGRQFSNSRSEMNVSTLELGDSALYLCASSVGGQADTQYFGPGTRLTVL.

The chain uses TRBV5-1 and TRBJ2-7; D possibly corresponds to TRBD1 (6 bases). The CDR3 contains 13 residues. Germline CDR1 reads SGHRS; CDR2 reads YFSETQ. Between the trimmed V and J ends, which lost 4 bases and 1 base, there was a span of 9 bases. In DNA, the CDR3 is TGCGCCAGCAGCCGTACAGGGTCCTACGAGCAGTACTTC. Translating it yields CASSRTGSYEQYF.

The chain links TRBV6-5 to TRBJ2-2; TRBD1 might be the D (5 bases). V was pared by 5 bases and J by 7 bases, with 17 bases between. The CDR3 totals 15 residues. The germline gives CDR1 MNHEY, CDR2 SVGAGI. The CDR3 loop is CASSHRQLQDGELFF. The DNA of the CDR3 is TGTGCCAGCAGTCACCGACAGTTGCAAGACGGGGAGCTGTTTTTT.

This chain uses TRBV21-1 with TRBJ2-1; TRBD1, as called in the table, went unchecked against the DNA. TRBV21-1 is labeled a pseudogene. This CDR3 is built from 16 residues. The CDR3 coding sequence is TGTGCCAGCAGCAAAGTGGGCTGGGACAACTACAATGAGCAGTTCTTC. Protein product: CASSKVGWDNYNEQFF.

This rearrangement joins TRBV5-4 to TRBJ2-1; 7 nucleotides align to TRBD2. This CDR3 is 15 amino acids long. V shed 0 bases and J 6 bases; nucleotides not matched to a gene: 6. The germline CDR1 and CDR2 sequences are SGHNT and YYREEE (reference sequence). The chain's CDR3 is CASSLETRGINEQFF. CDR3 DNA: TGTGCCAGCAGCTTGGAGACGCGGGGGATCAATGAGCAGTTCTTC.

The chain couples TRBV5-4 to TRBJ2-7; the D gene is possibly TRBD2 (5 bases). Germline V gene sequence: CDR1 SGHNT, CDR2 YYREEE (reference sequence). This CDR3 region has 16 residues. Trimming removed 1 base at V and 3 bases at J, with 17 bases between. In DNA form, the CDR3 reads TGTGCCAGCAGCTTGAGGAGAGGGCCTGAGGGCTACGAGCAGTACTTC. Translated, it gives CASSLRRGPEGYEQYF.

The genes are TRBV2 and TRBJ1-6; D is unclear. V was shortened by 6 bases and J by 8 bases, with 14 bases between the two germline ends. CDR1 is SNHLY, CDR2 FYNNEI, per germline. The CDR3 totals 14 residues. CDR3 coding DNA: TGTGCCAGCAGGGCAGAGGGTAGACATTCACCCCTCCACTTT. Translated: CASRAEGRHSPLHF. Full variable domain (remainder filled in from reference TRBV2 and TRBJ1-6): EPEVTQTPSHQVTQMGQEVILRCVPISNHLYFYWYRQILGQKVEFLVSFYNNEISEKSEIFDDQFSVERPDGSNFTLKIRSTKLEDSAMYFCASRAEGRHSPLHFGNGTRLTVT.

The chain couples TRBV5-1 to TRBJ1-1; no clear D gene. Germline CDR1 and CDR2: SGHRS and YFSETQ. This CDR3 is built from 14 residues. V dropped 4 bases and J dropped 2 bases, with 12 bases sitting between them. CDR3: CASSVQASNTEAFF. The CDR3 bases are TGCGCCAGCAGCGTCCAGGCGTCTAACACTGAAGCTTTCTTT.

This chain joins TRBV19 and TRBJ1-5, with TRBD1 identical over 8 bases. J was trimmed by 2 bases and V by 6 bases; bases with no gene match: 9. Germline V CDR1 and CDR2: LNHDA, SQIVND (reference sequence). The CDR3 loop spans 16 amino acids. This CDR3 is CASRAGQGRGNQPQHF. The CDR3 bases are TGTGCCAGTAGGGCCGGACAGGGCCGCGGCAATCAGCCCCAGCATTTT.

The chain combines TRBV10-3 with TRBJ1-4; tentative D call: TRBD1 (5 bases). The V and J ends lost 2 bases and 4 bases respectively, with 17 bases between them. CDR1 is ENHRY and CDR2 is SYGVKD in the germline V gene. The CDR3 spans 17 residues. CDR3 nucleotides: TGTGCCATCAGTGAGAGGGCAGGGCTCGGCGATAATGAAAAACTGTTTTTT. Amino acid sequence: CAISERAGLGDNEKLFF.

The chain links TRBV19 to TRBJ2-2; 12 nucleotides align to TRBD2. CDR1 and CDR2 (germline): LNHDA, SQIVND (reference sequence). The CDR3 loop spans 16 amino acids. With 6 bases clipped from V and 3 bases from J, the junction kept 5 bases outside the gene matches. The CDR3 coding sequence is TGTGCCAGTAGCAGACTAGCGGGGGTTGACACCGGGGAGCTGTTTTTT. Residues: CASSRLAGVDTGELFF.

This sequence joins TRBV29-1 and TRBJ2-7; 12 bases map to TRBD1. Germline V lookup: CDR1 SQVTM, CDR2 ANQGSEA. CDR3 length equals 16 residues. V lost 3 bases, J lost 4 bases, and 10 bases stayed unmatched. This CDR3 reads CSVDRFPGQGAYEQYF. CDR3 sequence (DNA): TGCAGCGTTGATCGTTTCCCGGGACAGGGGGCTTACGAGCAGTACTTC.

V is TRBV19 and J is TRBJ1-5, with 10 bases aligning to TRBD1. After removal of 4 bases from V and 8 bases from J, the junction contained 17 bases not matched to a gene. Per germline, CDR1 LNHDA and CDR2 SQIVND (reference sequence). The CDR3 has 18 amino acids. In nucleotides, the CDR3 is TGTGCCAGTAGTACCTTTGGACAGGGGGAATTCGGTGGTGAGCCCCAGCATTTT. As protein: CASSTFGQGEFGGEPQHF.

V is TRBV11-2 and J is TRBJ2-7, with D perhaps TRBD2 (6 bases). The CDR3 has 18 residues. The germline V and J ends were trimmed by 2 bases and 2 bases, with 22 bases remaining between them. Germline V gene sequence: CDR1 SGHAT, CDR2 FQNNGV. CDR3 sequence: CASSLKATVGRVTYEQYF. CDR3 bases: TGTGCCAGCAGCTTAAAGGCAACCGTCGGGAGAGTCACCTACGAGCAGTACTTC.

The genes are TRBV2 and TRBJ1-1, with 8 bases aligning to TRBD1. CDR1 SNHLY and CDR2 FYNNEI come from the germline V gene. Germline trimming cut 6 bases from V and 0 bases from J; bases unmatched to any gene: 9. This CDR3 is 16 amino acids long. CDR3 sequence reads: CASRRDRQILNTEAFF. In DNA form, the CDR3 reads TGTGCCAGCAGGCGGGACAGGCAGATTTTGAACACTGAAGCTTTCTTT.

This clone has a handful of counts. The chain couples TRBV6-6 to TRBJ2-4, with 9 positions matching TRBD1. The CDR3 covers 14 residues. The V gene end was trimmed by 2 bases and the J gene end by 7 bases; junction bases not matched to a gene: 3. Germline CDR1 is MNHNY and CDR2 is SVGAGI (reference sequence). The CDR3 region has the DNA TGTGCCAGCAGTTACAGGGGACAGGGTAACATTCAGTACTTC. Translating gives CASSYRGQGNIQYF.